What follows are 2 T cell receptor beta chains derived from one specimen sequenced in a study of blood T cell repertoires in COVID-19. Here immunoSEQ multiplex PCR was the method, and the copy in TCRdb shows in-frame clones only, minus some. The sample records 150,000 or so clones, 80% being singletons. The sample was PBMCs or T cells enriched from blood (not recorded which). The receptors here all came from a woman aged 55-69 years who had recovered from COVID-19.

The J gene is TRBJ2-5, the V gene TRBV10-2; D perhaps matches TRBD1 (6 bases). V was cut by 3 bases and J by 4 bases, with 12 bases left in between. In germline, CDR1 is WSHSY, CDR2 SAAADI. The CDR3 totals 14 residues. CDR3 nucleotide sequence: TGCGCCAGCAGTGATTCGACAGGCACAGAGACCCAGTACTTC. Protein: CASSDSTGTETQYF.

The chain is built from TRBV13 and TRBJ2-7; 12 nucleotides agree with TRBD1. Losses at the gene ends were 5 bases for V and 5 bases for J; bases not matched to a gene: 4. CDR3 length equals 14 residues. Per the germline V gene, CDR1 is PRHDT and CDR2 is FYEKMQ (reference sequence). The CDR3 protein is CASSPGTGGHEQYF. The CDR3 coding sequence is TGTGCCAGCAGCCCCGGGACAGGGGGCCACGAGCAGTACTTC.